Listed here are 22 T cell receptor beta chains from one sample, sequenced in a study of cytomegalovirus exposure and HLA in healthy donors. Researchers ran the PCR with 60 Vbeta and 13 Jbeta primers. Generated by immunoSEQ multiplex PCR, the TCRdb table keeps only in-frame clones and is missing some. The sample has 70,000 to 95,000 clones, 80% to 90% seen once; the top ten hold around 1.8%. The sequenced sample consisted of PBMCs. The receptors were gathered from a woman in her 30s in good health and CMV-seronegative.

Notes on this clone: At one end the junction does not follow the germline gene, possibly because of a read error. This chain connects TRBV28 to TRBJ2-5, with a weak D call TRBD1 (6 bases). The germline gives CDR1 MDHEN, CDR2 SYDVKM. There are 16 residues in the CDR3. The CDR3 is CASSSPLTGLQEAQYF. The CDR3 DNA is TGTGCCAGCAGTTCCCCCCTGACAGGCCTCCAAGAGGCCCAGTACTTC.

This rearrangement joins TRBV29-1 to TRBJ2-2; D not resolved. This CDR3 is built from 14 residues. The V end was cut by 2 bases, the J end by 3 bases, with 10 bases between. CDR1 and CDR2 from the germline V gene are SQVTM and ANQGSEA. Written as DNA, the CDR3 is TGCAGCGTTGAAATGGTACGAGACACCGGGGAGCTGTTTTTT. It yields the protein CSVEMVRDTGELFF.

This chain's CDR3 is CASSERGQANGYTF. The CDR3 DNA reads as TGTGCCAGCAGTGAAAGAGGGCAGGCTAATGGCTACACCTTC. V and J are TRBV6-1 and TRBJ1-2, with no clear D. This CDR3 is built from 14 residues. Germline CDR1 MNHNS, CDR2 SASEGT. Trimming removed 2 bases from V and 6 bases from J, with 13 bases in between.

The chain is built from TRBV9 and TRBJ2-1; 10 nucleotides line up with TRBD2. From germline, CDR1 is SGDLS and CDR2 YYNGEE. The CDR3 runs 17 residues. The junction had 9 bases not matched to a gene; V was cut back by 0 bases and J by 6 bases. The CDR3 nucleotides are TGTGCCAGCAGCGTAGACCCCACTAGCGGGATACTCAATGAGCAGTTCTTC. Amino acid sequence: CASSVDPTSGILNEQFF.

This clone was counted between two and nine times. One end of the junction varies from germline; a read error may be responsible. Written as DNA, the CDR3 is TGTGCGAGCAGGGGGGCTAGCGGGGCTAACAATGAGCAGTTCTTC. Amino acid sequence: CASRGASGANNEQFF. The chain has TRBV5-4 and TRBJ2-1; TRBD2 matches 9 bases. Germline loops: CDR1 SGHNT, CDR2 YYREEE (reference sequence). CDR3 length: 15 amino acids.

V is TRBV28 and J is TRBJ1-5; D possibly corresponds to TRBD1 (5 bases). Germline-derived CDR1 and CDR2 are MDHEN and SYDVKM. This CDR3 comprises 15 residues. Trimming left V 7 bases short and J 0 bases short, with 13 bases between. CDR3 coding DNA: TGTGCCAGCACCCGACAGCTTTATAGCAATCAGCCCCAGCATTTT. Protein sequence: CASTRQLYSNQPQHF. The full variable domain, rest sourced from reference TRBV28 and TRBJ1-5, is DVKVTQSSRYLVKRTGEKVFLECVQDMDHENMFWYRQDPGLGLRLIYFSYDVKMKEKGDIPEGYSVSREKKERFSLILESASTNQTSMYLCASTRQLYSNQPQHFGDGTRLSIL.

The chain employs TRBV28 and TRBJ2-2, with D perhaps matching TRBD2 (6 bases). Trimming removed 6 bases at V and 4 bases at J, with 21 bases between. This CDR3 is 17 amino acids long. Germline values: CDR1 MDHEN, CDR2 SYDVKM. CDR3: CASSKRRDSLSTGELFF. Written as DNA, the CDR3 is TGTGCCAGCAGCAAAAGACGGGACTCGCTGAGCACCGGGGAGCTGTTTTTT.

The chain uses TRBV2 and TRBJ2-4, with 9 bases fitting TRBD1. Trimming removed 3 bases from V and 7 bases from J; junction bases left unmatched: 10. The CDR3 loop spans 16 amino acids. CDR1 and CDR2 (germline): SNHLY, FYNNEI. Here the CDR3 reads CASSEGQGGTSNIQYF. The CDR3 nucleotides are TGTGCCAGCAGTGAGGGACAGGGTGGAACTTCGAACATTCAGTACTTC.

The CDR3 protein is CASSLLAGAYEQYF. The DNA for the CDR3 is TGCGCCAGCAGCTTACTAGCGGGGGCCTACGAGCAGTACTTC. The rearrangement uses TRBV5-1 and TRBJ2-7; 11 nucleotides match TRBD2. Germline CDR1 and CDR2: SGHRS and YFSETQ. The CDR3 spans 14 residues. V was clipped by 2 bases and J by 2 bases; unmatched bases: 0.

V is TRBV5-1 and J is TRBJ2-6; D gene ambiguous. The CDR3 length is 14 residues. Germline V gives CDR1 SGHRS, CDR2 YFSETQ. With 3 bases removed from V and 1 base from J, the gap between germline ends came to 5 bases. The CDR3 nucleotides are TGCGCCAGCAGCTCGGTTTCTGGGGCCAACGTCCTGACTTTC. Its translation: CASSSVSGANVLTF.

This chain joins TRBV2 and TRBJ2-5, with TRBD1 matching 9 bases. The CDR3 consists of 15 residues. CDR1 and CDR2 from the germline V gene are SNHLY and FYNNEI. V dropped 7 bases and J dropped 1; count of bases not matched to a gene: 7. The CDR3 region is CASIRDRAIQETQYF. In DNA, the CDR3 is TGTGCCAGCATCCGGGACAGGGCCATCCAAGAGACCCAGTACTTC.

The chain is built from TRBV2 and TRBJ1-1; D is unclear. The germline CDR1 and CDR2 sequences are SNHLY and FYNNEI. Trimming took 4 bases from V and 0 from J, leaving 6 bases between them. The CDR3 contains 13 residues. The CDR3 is CASSGEVNTEAFF. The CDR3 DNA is TGTGCCAGCAGTGGGGAGGTGAACACTGAAGCTTTCTTT.

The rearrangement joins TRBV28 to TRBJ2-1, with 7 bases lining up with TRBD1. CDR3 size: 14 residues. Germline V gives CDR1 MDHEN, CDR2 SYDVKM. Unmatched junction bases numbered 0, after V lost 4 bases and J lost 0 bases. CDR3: CASSYRGSYNEQFF. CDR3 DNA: TGTGCCAGCAGTTACAGGGGCTCCTACAATGAGCAGTTCTTC.

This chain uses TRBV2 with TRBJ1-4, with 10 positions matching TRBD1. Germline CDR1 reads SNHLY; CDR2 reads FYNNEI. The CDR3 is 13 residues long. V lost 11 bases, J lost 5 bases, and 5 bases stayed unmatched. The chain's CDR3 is CAARGQGNEKLFF. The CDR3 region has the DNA TGTGCCGCTCGGGGACAGGGGAATGAAAAACTGTTTTTT. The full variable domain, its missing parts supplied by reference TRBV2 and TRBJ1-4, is EPEVTQTPSHQVTQMGQEVILRCVPISNHLYFYWYRQILGQKVEFLVSFYNNEISEKSEIFDDQFSVERPDGSNFTLKIRSTKLEDSAMYFCAARGQGNEKLFFGSGTQLSVL.

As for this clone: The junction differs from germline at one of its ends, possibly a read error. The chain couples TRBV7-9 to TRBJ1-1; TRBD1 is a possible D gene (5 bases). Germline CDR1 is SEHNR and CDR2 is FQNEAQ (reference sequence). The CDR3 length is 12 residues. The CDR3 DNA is TGTTCCAGCAGCCCCTACGGGGGACAAGCTTTCTTT. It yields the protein CSSSPYGGQAFF. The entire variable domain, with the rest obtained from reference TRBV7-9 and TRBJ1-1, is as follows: DTGVSQNPRHKITKRGQNVTFRCDPISEHNRLYWYRQTLGQGPEFLTYFQNEAQLEKSRLLSDRFSAERPKGSFSTLEIQRTEQGDSAMYLCSSSPYGGQAFFGQGTRLTVV.

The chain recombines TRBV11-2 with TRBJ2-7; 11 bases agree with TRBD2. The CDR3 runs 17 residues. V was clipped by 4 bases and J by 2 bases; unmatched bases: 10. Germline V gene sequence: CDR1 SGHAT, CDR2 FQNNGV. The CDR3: CASSSLAGGPLTYEQYF. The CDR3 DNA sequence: TGTGCCAGCAGCTCCCTAGCGGGGGGCCCTCTCACCTACGAGCAGTACTTC. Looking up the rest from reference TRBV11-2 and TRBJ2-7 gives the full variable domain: EAGVAQSPRYKIIEKRQSVAFWCNPISGHATLYWYQQILGQGPKLLIQFQNNGVVDDSQLPKDRFSAERLKGVDSTLKIQPAKLEDSAVYLCASSSLAGGPLTYEQYFGPGTRLTVT.

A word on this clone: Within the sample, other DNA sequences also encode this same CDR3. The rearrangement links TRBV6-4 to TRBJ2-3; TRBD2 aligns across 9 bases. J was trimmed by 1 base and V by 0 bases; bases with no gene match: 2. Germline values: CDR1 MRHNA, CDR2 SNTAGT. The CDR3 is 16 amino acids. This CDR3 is CASSDSPSGGTDTQYF. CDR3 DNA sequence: TGTGCCAGCAGTGACTCGCCTAGCGGGGGCACAGATACGCAGTATTTT.

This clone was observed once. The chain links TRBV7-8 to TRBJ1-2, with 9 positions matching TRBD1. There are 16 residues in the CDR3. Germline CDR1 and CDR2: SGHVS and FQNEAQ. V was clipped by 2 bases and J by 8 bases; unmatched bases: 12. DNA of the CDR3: TGTGCCAGCAGCTTACGGAACCGTAGGACAGGGGTCGGCTACACCTTC. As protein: CASSLRNRRTGVGYTF.

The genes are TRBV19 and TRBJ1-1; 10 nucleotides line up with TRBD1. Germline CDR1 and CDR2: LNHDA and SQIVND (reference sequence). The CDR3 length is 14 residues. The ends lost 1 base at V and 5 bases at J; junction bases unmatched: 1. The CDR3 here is CASSIGTGGTEAFF. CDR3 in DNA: TGTGCCAGTAGTATAGGGACAGGGGGGACTGAAGCTTTCTTT.

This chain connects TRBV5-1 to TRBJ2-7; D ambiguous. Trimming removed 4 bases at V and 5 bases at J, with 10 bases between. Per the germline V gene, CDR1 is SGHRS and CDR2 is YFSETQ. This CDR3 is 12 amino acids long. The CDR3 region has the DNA TGCGCCAGCAGCCACGGGTGGAACGAGCAGTACTTC. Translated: CASSHGWNEQYF.

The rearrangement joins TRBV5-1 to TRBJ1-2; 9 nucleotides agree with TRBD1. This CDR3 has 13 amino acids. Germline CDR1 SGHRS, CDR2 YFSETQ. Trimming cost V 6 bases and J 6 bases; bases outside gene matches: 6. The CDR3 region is CASKKDRGHGYTF. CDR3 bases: TGCGCCAGCAAAAAGGACAGGGGCCATGGCTACACCTTC.

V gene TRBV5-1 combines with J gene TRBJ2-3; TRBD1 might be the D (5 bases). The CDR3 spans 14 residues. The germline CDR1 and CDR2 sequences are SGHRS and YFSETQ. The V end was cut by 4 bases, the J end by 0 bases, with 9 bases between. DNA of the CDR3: TGCGCCAGCAGCGACAGATCTAGCACAGATACGCAGTATTTT. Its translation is CASSDRSSTDTQYF. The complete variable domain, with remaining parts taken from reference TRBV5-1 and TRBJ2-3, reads KAGVTQTPRYLIKTRGQQVTLSCSPISGHRSVSWYQQTPGQGLQFLFEYFSETQRNKGNFPGRFSGRQFSNSRSEMNVSTLELGDSALYLCASSDRSSTDTQYFGPGTRLTVL.